These T cell receptor beta chains were read from a single sample in a study of siplizumab effects on memory and regulatory T cells. Assay: immunoSEQ multiplex PCR; the TCRdb copy retains only in-frame clones and omits some. This sample has 100,000 or so clones, with about nine tenths found just once. Sequences were obtained from CD4+ T cells sorted from blood. The source is a human donor in good health. Some clones in this sample may be carry-over from other donors' samples. Each CDR3 is given with its conserved first and last residue. The D gene is left open where the match is weak. Clone size is stated in some rows and not others, as once, few, many or a class when expanded.

V: TRBV11-2; J: TRBJ1-2; size: -; D: TRBD1; DNA: TGTGCCAGCAGCTTGGGGGGACAGGGCTATGATGGCTACACCTTC; CDR3: CASSLGGQGYDGYTF
V: TRBV2; J: TRBJ2-7; size: -; D: -; DNA: TGTGCCAGCAGTGTCGCGGGGGCGGAGAGCTACGAGCAGTACTTC; CDR3: CASSVAGAESYEQYF
V: TRBV28; J: TRBJ1-3; size: -; D: -; DNA: TGTGCCAGCTACGCAGAGGCGGGAAACACCATATATTTT; CDR3: CASYAEAGNTIYF
V: TRBV7-2; J: TRBJ2-5; size: once; D: -; DNA: TGTGCCAGCAGCTTAGAGCACCGGGGTCGAGAGACCCAGTACTTC; CDR3: CASSLEHRGRETQYF
V: TRBV7-3; J: TRBJ2-7; size: -; D: -; DNA: TGTGCCAGCAGCTCCTTATACGAGCAGTACTTC; CDR3: CASSSLYEQYF
V: TRBV9; J: TRBJ2-1; size: -; D: -; DNA: TGTGCCAGCAGCGTAGGTCCCGGAGGGGGGTTTACCGGCAATGAGCAGTTCTTC; CDR3: CASSVGPGGGFTGNEQFF
V: TRBV2; J: TRBJ2-7; size: once; D: TRBD2; DNA: TGTGCCGGAGCGGGACTAGTTTCTTACGAGCAGTACTTC; CDR3: CAGAGLVSYEQYF
V: TRBV2; J: TRBJ2-7; size: -; D: -; DNA: TGTGCCAGCTATCTGACTGAAAACTCCTACGAGCAGTACTTC; CDR3: CASYLTENSYEQYF
V: TRBV25-1; J: TRBJ2-2; size: -; D: -; DNA: TGTGCCAGCAGCCTCACCTGGGACACCGGGGAGCTGTTTTTT; CDR3: CASSLTWDTGELFF
V: TRBV11-3; J: TRBJ2-2; size: -; D: TRBD2; DNA: TGTGCCAGCAGCCCTACTAGCGGCCACACCGGGGAGCTGTTTTTT; CDR3: CASSPTSGHTGELFF
V: TRBV4-1; J: TRBJ2-2; size: -; D: -; DNA: TGCGCCAGCAGCCAAGATGGGACGGTGAACACCGGGGAGCTGTTTTTT; CDR3: CASSQDGTVNTGELFF
V: TRBV9; J: TRBJ2-3; size: -; D: TRBD2; DNA: TGTGCCAGCAGCGCGCATGCGACTAGCGCTGCAGATACGCAGTATTTT; CDR3: CASSAHATSAADTQYF
V: TRBV5-1; J: TRBJ1-1; size: -; D: TRBD1; DNA: TGCGCCAGCAGCGCACTACCCGGGACAGGGGCAACTTTCTTT; CDR3: CASSALPGTGATFF
V: TRBV5-3; J: TRBJ1-1; size: -; D: TRBD1; DNA: TGTGCCAGAAGCTCTCCGGGACAGGGAGATGGGACTTCGAGGGGAGCTTTCTTT; CDR3: CARSSPGQGDGTSRGAFF
V: TRBV7-2; J: TRBJ2-7; size: -; D: -; DNA: TGTGCCAGCAGTTTAGTAGGGGCGCGGGAGCAGTACTTC; CDR3: CASSLVGAREQYF
V: TRBV27; J: TRBJ2-5; size: -; D: TRBD1; DNA: TGTGCCAGCAGTTCAGGGACAGGGCGAGAGACCCAGTACTTC; CDR3: CASSSGTGRETQYF
V: TRBV4-1; J: TRBJ1-2; size: -; D: -; DNA: TGCGCCAGCAGCCAAGAGGGCGGCTATGGCTACACCTTC; CDR3: CASSQEGGYGYTF
V: TRBV7-9; J: TRBJ2-1; size: -; D: -; DNA: TGTGCCAGCAGCTTACGAGGGTCCAATGAGCAGTTCTTC; CDR3: CASSLRGSNEQFF
V: TRBV2; J: TRBJ1-1; size: -; D: -; DNA: TGTGCCAGCAAAATGAGTACACCGAACACTGAAGCTTTCTTT; CDR3: CASKMSTPNTEAFF
V: TRBV19; J: TRBJ1-5; size: -; D: -; DNA: TGTGCCAGTAGTATAGGCCGGGCCAATCAGCCCCAGCATTTT; CDR3: CASSIGRANQPQHF
V: TRBV28; J: TRBJ2-7; size: -; D: -; DNA: TGTGCCAGCAGGCTCCTTGGGTTAAAGAGCTACGAGCAGTACTTC; CDR3: CASRLLGLKSYEQYF
V: TRBV19; J: TRBJ1-5; size: -; D: -; DNA: TGTGCCAGTACAAATAGCAATCAGCCCCAGCATTTT; CDR3: CASTNSNQPQHF
V: TRBV19; J: TRBJ2-2; size: -; D: TRBD2; DNA: TGTGCCAGTAGTACCACGGGGGAGGGAACCACCGGGGAGCTGTTTTTT; CDR3: CASSTTGEGTTGELFF
V: TRBV6-1; J: TRBJ2-6; size: -; D: TRBD1; DNA: TGTGCCAGCAGTGGGGACAGGGGGGCTAGCTCTGGGGCCAACGTCCTGACTTTC; CDR3: CASSGDRGASSGANVLTF
V: TRBV9; J: TRBJ2-7; size: -; D: TRBD2; DNA: TGTGCCAGCAGCTCCGGCCCTTCCCGGGAGGACTACGAGCAGTACTTC; CDR3: CASSSGPSREDYEQYF
V: TRBV2; J: TRBJ2-3; size: -; D: -; DNA: TGTGCCAGCAGTGAGCGGAGAAACACAGATACGCAGTATTTT; CDR3: CASSERRNTDTQYF
V: TRBV13; J: TRBJ2-7; size: few; D: TRBD1; DNA: TGTGCCAGCAGTCCGAGGACAGGGGGTTACGAGCAGTACTTC; CDR3: CASSPRTGGYEQYF
V: TRBV12-5; J: TRBJ1-3; size: -; D: -; DNA: TGTGCTAGTGGTTTGCTTAAGGGGCCTGGAAACACCATATATTTT; CDR3: CASGLLKGPGNTIYF
V: TRBV5-1; J: TRBJ2-3; size: -; D: -; DNA: TGCGCCAGCAGCTTGGTACCAGCTAGCACAGATACGCAGTATTTT; CDR3: CASSLVPASTDTQYF
V: TRBV4-1; J: TRBJ2-1; size: -; D: -; DNA: TGCGCCAGCAGCCAAGATCGGGGGGACAGCTACAATGAGCAGTTCTTC; CDR3: CASSQDRGDSYNEQFF
V: TRBV7-9; J: TRBJ1-4; size: -; D: -; DNA: TGTGCCAGCAGCTTAGTGAAGGGGCAGGGTGAAAAACTGTTTTTT; CDR3: CASSLVKGQGEKLFF
V: TRBV4-2; J: TRBJ2-3; size: -; D: -; DNA: TGTGCCAGCAGCCCAGCGGATAGCACAGATACGCAGTATTTT; CDR3: CASSPADSTDTQYF
V: TRBV14; J: TRBJ1-4; size: -; D: TRBD1; DNA: TGTGCCAGCAGCCAATTGACAGGGAATGAAAAACTGTTTTTT; CDR3: CASSQLTGNEKLFF
V: TRBV6-6; J: TRBJ1-2; size: -; D: TRBD1; DNA: TGTGCCAGCAGTTCTCCCCGGACAGGGTCGTCATATGGCTACACCTTC; CDR3: CASSSPRTGSSYGYTF
V: TRBV19; J: TRBJ1-2; size: -; D: TRBD1; DNA: TGTGCCAGTACCGGGACAGGGGGAAACTATGGCTACACCTTC; CDR3: CASTGTGGNYGYTF
V: TRBV27; J: TRBJ2-7; size: -; D: -; DNA: TGTGCCAGCAGTTTATTTGGGGGGAACGACGAGCAGTACTTC; CDR3: CASSLFGGNDEQYF
V: TRBV29-1; J: TRBJ2-1; size: -; D: TRBD2; DNA: TGCAGCGTTGAAGCGGGAGGGGAAAATGAGCAGTTCTTC; CDR3: CSVEAGGENEQFF
V: TRBV29-1; J: TRBJ1-2; size: -; D: -; DNA: TGCAGCGTCGCTATTACGGGACGGACCACGGGTGGCTACACCTTC; CDR3: CSVAITGRTTGGYTF
V: TRBV27; J: TRBJ2-1; size: -; D: -; DNA: TGTGCCAGCAGCACCGGGATCTCCCTTTTCAGTGAGCAGTTCTTC; CDR3: CASSTGISLFSEQFF
V: TRBV19; J: TRBJ1-2; size: -; D: -; DNA: TGTGCCAGCAACAGGTTTCGCGCTAACTATGGCTACACCTTC; CDR3: CASNRFRANYGYTF
V: TRBV10-3; J: TRBJ2-1; size: -; D: -; DNA: TGTGCCATCAGGCCTAGGGTTAGCTCCTACAATGAGCAGTTCTTC; CDR3: CAIRPRVSSYNEQFF